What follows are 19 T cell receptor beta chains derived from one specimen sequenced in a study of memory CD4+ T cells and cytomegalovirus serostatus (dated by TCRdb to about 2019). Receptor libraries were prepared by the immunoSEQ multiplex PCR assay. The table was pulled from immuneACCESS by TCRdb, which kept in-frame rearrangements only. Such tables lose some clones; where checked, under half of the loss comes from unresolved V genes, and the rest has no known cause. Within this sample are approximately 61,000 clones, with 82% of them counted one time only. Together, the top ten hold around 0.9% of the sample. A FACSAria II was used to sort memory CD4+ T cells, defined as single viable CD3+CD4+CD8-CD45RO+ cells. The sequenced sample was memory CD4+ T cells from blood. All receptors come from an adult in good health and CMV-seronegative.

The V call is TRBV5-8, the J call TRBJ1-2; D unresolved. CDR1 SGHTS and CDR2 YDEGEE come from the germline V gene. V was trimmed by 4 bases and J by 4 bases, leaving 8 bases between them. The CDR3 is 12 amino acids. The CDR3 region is CASSDGFYGYTF. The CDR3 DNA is TGTGCCAGCAGCGATGGATTCTATGGCTACACCTTC.

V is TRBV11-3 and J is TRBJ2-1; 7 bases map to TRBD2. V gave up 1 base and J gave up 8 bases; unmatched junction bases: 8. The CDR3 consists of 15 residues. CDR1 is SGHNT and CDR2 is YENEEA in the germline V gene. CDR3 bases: TGTGCCAGCAGCTTAGGGGGCGGGAGTAGCGATGAGCAGTTCTTC. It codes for CASSLGGGSSDEQFF.

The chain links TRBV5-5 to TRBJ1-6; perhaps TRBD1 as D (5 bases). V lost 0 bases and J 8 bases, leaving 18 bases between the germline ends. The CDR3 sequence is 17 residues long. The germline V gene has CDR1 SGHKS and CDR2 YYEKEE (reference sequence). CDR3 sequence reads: CASSLGGRQTGDSPLHF. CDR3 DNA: TGTGCCAGCAGCTTGGGGGGGAGGCAGACCGGGGATTCACCCCTCCACTTT.

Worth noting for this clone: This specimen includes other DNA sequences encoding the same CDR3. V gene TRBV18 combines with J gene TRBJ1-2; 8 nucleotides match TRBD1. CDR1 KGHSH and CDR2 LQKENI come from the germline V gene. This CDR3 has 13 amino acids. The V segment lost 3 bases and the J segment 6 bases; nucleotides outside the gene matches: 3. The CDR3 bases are TGTGCCAGCTCACCTGGACAGGGTGATGGCTACACCTTC. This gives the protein CASSPGQGDGYTF.

The CDR3 DNA sequence: TGTGCCAGCAGTTATCGGGGGTCCTACGAGCAGTACTTC. The encoded protein is CASSYRGSYEQYF. The chain has TRBV5-6 and TRBJ2-7; TRBD2 is a possible D gene (6 bases). Trimming left V 5 bases short and J 1 base short, with 10 bases between. Germline-derived CDR1 and CDR2 are SGHDT and YYEEEE. The length of the CDR3 is 13 residues.

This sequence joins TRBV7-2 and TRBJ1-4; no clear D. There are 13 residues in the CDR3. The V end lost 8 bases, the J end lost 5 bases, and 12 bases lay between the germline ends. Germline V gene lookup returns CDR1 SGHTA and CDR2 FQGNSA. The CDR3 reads CASSLSPNEKLFF. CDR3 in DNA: TGTGCCAGCTCCCTTTCCCCGAATGAAAAACTGTTTTTT.

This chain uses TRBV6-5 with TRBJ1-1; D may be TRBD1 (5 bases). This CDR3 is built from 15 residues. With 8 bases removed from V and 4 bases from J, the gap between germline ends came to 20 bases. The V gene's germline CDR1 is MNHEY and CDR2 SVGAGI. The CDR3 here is CASYGRIGGGTEAFF. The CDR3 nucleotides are TGTGCCAGCTATGGGCGGATCGGGGGGGGCACTGAAGCTTTCTTT.

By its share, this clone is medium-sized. The CDR3 spells CASGGQDNEQFF. CDR3 nucleotides: TGTGCCAGCGGCGGGCAGGACAATGAGCAGTTCTTC. This chain joins TRBV2 and TRBJ2-1; TRBD2 is a possible D gene (5 bases). This CDR3 is 12 amino acids long. From germline, CDR1 is SNHLY and CDR2 FYNNEI. V was clipped by 8 bases and J by 5 bases, with 10 bases between them.

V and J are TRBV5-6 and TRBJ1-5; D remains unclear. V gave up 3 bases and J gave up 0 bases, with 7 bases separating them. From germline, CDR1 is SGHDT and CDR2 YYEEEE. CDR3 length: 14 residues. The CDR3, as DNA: TGTGCCAGCAGCTACAGCTATAGCAATCAGCCCCAGCATTTT. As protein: CASSYSYSNQPQHF.

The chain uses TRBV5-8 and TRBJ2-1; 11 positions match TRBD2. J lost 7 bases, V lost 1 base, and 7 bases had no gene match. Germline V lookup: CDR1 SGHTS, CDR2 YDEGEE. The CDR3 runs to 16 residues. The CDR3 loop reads CASSLYRLAGRNEQFF. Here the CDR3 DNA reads TGTGCCAGCAGCTTGTATCGACTAGCGGGACGGAATGAGCAGTTCTTC.

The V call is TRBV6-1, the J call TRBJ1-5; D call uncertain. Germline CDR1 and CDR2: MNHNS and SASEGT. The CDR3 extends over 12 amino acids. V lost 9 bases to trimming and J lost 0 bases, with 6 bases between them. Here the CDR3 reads CARPTSNQPQHF. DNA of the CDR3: TGTGCCAGGCCGACTAGCAATCAGCCCCAGCATTTT.

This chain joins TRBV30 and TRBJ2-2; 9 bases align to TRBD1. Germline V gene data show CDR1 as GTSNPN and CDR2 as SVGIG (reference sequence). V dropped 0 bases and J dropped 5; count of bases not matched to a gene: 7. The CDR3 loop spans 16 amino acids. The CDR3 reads CAWSVRDRVWTGELFF. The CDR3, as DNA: TGTGCCTGGAGTGTTCGGGACAGGGTCTGGACCGGGGAGCTGTTTTTT.

CDR3 sequence (DNA): TGTGCCAGCAGCAGAAACAGGGAGGGCTACACCTTC. Amino acid sequence: CASSRNREGYTF. The chain recombines TRBV7-9 with TRBJ1-2, with D perhaps TRBD1 (6 bases). The CDR3 loop spans 12 amino acids. CDR1 and CDR2 from the germline V gene are SEHNR and FQNEAQ (reference sequence). With 5 bases removed from V and 8 bases from J, the gap between germline ends came to 12 bases.

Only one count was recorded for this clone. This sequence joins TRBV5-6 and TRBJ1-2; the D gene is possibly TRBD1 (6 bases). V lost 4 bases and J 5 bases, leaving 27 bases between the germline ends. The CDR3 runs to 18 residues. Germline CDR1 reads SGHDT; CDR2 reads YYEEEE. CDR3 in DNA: TGTGCCAGCAGCCTAAGTACCAGGGGATTAGGAAGTCTTTATGGCTACACCTTC. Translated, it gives CASSLSTRGLGSLYGYTF. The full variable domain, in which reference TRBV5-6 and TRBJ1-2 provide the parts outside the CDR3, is DAGVTQSPTHLIKTRGQQVTLRCSPKSGHDTVSWYQQALGQGPQFIFQYYEEEERQRGNFPDRFSGHQFPNYSSELNVNALLLGDSALYLCASSLSTRGLGSLYGYTFGSGTRLTVV.

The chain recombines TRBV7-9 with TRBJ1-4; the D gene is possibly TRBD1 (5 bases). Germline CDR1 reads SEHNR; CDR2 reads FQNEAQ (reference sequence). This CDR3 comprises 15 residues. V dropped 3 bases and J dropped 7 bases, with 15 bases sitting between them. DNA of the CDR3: TGTGCCAGCAGCTTTACTGGGACTCCTACTGAAAAACTGTTTTTT. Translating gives CASSFTGTPTEKLFF. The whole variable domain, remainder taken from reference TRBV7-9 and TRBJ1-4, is DTGVSQNPRHKITKRGQNVTFRCDPISEHNRLYWYRQTLGQGPEFLTYFQNEAQLEKSRLLSDRFSAERPKGSFSTLEIQRTEQGDSAMYLCASSFTGTPTEKLFFGSGTQLSVL.

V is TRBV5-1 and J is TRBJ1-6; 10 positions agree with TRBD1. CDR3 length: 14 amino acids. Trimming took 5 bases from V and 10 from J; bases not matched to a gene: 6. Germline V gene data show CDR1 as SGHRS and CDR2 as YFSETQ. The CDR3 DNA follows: TGCGCCAGCAGGGCCGGGACAGGGGAGTCACCCCTCCACTTT. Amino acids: CASRAGTGESPLHF.

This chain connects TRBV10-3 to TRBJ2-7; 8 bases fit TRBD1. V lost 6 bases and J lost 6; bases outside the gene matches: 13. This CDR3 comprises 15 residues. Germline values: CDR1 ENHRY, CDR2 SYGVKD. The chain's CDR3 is CAIREGQARRSEQYF. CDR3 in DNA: TGTGCCATCAGAGAGGGACAGGCCCGGAGGAGCGAGCAGTACTTC.

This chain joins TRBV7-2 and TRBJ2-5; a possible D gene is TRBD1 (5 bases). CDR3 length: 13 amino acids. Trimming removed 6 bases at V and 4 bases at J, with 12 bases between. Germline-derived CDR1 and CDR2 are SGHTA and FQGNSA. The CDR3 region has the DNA TGTGCCAGCAGTCTGGGGCCGGGAGAGACCCAGTACTTC. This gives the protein CASSLGPGETQYF.

CDR3 nucleotide sequence: TGTGCCAGTCGACAGGGCTCGGGCAATCAGCCCCAGCATTTT. Translation gives CASRQGSGNQPQHF. The chain has TRBV2 and TRBJ1-5; 7 nucleotides align to TRBD1. The CDR3 runs to 14 residues. Germline CDR1 and CDR2: SNHLY and FYNNEI. Germline trimming cut 9 bases from V and 2 bases from J; bases unmatched to any gene: 7.